This is a list of T cell receptor beta chains from one sample in a study of Graves' ophthalmopathy and Graves' hyperthyroidism. TCRdb analysed the multiplex PCR reads with MiXCR anew, one entry per CDR3 protein. This table holds some 370,000 distinct CDR3 sequences, about 18% found once. Sequencing was done on a sample of peripheral blood. The source is an adult woman with stable Graves' hyperthyroidism. Each CDR3 is given with its conserved first and last residue. The D gene is left open where the match is weak. Clone size is not always given. Where it is, it says once, few, many or a class for expanded clones.

many,TRBJ1-1,-,TRBV20-1,TGCAGTGCCAATAGGGGATCCCCTCGTGCTTTCTTT,CSANRGSPRAFF
many,TRBJ1-2,-,TRBV2,TGTGCCGGGCCCCAAAAGGTCTATGGCTACACCTTC,CAGPQKVYGYTF
many,TRBJ1-2,TRBD1,TRBV13,TGTGCCAGCAGCGACCGACAGGGATCGGCTAACTATGGCTACACCTTC,CASSDRQGSANYGYTF
-,TRBJ2-5,-,TRBV6-2/TRBV6-3,TGTGCCAGCAGTTACTTGGGCCCTAGTGGGACCCAGTACTTC,CASSYLGPSGTQYF
many,TRBJ1-1,TRBD1,TRBV19,TGTGCCAGTAGTTACACAGGGGAGAACACTGAAGCTTTCTTT,CASSYTGENTEAFF
-,TRBJ2-7,TRBD1,TRBV27,TGTGCCAGCAGTAAGGGGGCGACAGGCACCTACGAGCAGTACTTC,CASSKGATGTYEQYF
many,TRBJ1-6,TRBD1,TRBV30,TGTGCCTGGACGGGGACAGGGGATTATTCACCCCTCCACTTT,CAWTGTGDYSPLHF
many,TRBJ1-6,-,TRBV12-3/TRBV12-4,TGTGCCAGCAGTTTAGAGGGGGGTATGAGTCCACCCCTCCACTTT,CASSLEGGMSPPLHF
many,TRBJ2-7,-,TRBV30,TGTGCCTGGAGGGGTCGCCTTCTAACGGGCTACGAGCAGTACTTC,CAWRGRLLTGYEQYF
-,TRBJ1-3,TRBD1,TRBV6-1,TGTGCCAGCAGTGAGACAGGGTTTGGAAACACCATATATTTT,CASSETGFGNTIYF
many,TRBJ2-7,-,TRBV28,TGTGCCAGCAGTCCGCCCCCCACATGGGTGAGCTCCTACGAGCAGTACTTC,CASSPPPTWVSSYEQYF
many,TRBJ2-7,TRBD2,TRBV14,TGTGCCAGCAGCAGGGACTACGCCTACGAGCAGTACTTC,CASSRDYAYEQYF
many,TRBJ2-7,TRBD1,TRBV28,TGTGCCAGCCGACAGGGGGCAACTGTCGAGCAGTACTTC,CASRQGATVEQYF
many,TRBJ2-7,-,TRBV6-2/TRBV6-3,TGTGCCAGCAGCCCCAGCTTCCGGCGCGGGTCAAGAGAGCAGTACTTC,CASSPSFRRGSREQYF
many,TRBJ2-7,-,TRBV28,TGTGCCAGCAGTTTATACAGACACTACGAGCAGTACTTC,CASSLYRHYEQYF
-,TRBJ1-1,TRBD1,TRBV19,TGTGCCAGCCAAACGACAGGGGGCACTGAAGCTTTCTTT,CASQTTGGTEAFF
-,TRBJ1-5,-,TRBV11-2,TGTGCCAGCAGTCGATACGGGACGGATAGCAATCAGCCCCAGCATTTT,CASSRYGTDSNQPQHF
many,TRBJ2-5,TRBD1,TRBV13,TGTGCCAGCAGCTCCAGAGGGCGGGACAGGGCAAGGGGAGAGACCCAGTACTTC,CASSSRGRDRARGETQYF
many,TRBJ1-1,-,TRBV19,TGTGCCAGTAGCAGGGTCCGGAACACTGAAGCTTTCTTT,CASSRVRNTEAFF
many,TRBJ1-2,TRBD1,TRBV12-5,TGTGCTAGTGGTTTCGGCCTCCGGGACAGGACGCACCACTATGGCTACACCTTC,CASGFGLRDRTHHYGYTF
-,TRBJ1-2,TRBD1,TRBV6-1,TGTGCCAGCAGTGAATTGATCCCGGGACAGGCTGTTTTTTATGGCTACACCTTC,CASSELIPGQAVFYGYTF
many,TRBJ1-3,TRBD1,TRBV6-1,TGTGCCAGCAGTCCAAACAGGGGGCGCAGAAACACCATATATTTT,CASSPNRGRRNTIYF
-,TRBJ1-2,-,TRBV27,TGTGCCAGCAGTTTTGGGGGGGGGAACTATGGCTACACCTTC,CASSFGGGNYGYTF
few,TRBJ2-7,TRBD1,TRBV11-2,TGTGCCAGCAGCGAAAACAGGGGGCGGGTATACGAGCAGTACTTC,CASSENRGRVYEQYF
-,TRBJ2-7,-,TRBV4-1,TGCGCCAGCAGCCAAGATTTAAGCGAGCAGTACTTC,CASSQDLSEQYF
many,TRBJ1-2,-,TRBV6-5,TGTGCCAGCAGCCCTCAAGGGCTCAAAAACTATGGCTACACCTTC,CASSPQGLKNYGYTF
-,TRBJ1-1,TRBD1,TRBV20-1,TGCAGTGCTAGAGATCAGGGGGGAGGGGATTGGAACACTGAAGCTTTCTTT,CSARDQGGGDWNTEAFF
once,TRBJ1-2,TRBD1,TRBV2,TGTGCCAGCAGACCGCAGGGGGCCCGGCCATTTGGCTACACCTTC,CASRPQGARPFGYTF
many,TRBJ1-2,-,TRBV7-8,TGTGCCAGCAGCTTAGATTCTTATGGCTACACCTTC,CASSLDSYGYTF
-,TRBJ2-2,TRBD2,TRBV10-3,TGTGCCATCAGTGAGCAGGGCGGGGGAGACACCGGGGAGCTGTTTTTT,CAISEQGGGDTGELFF
many,TRBJ2-7,-,TRBV4-1,TGCGCCAGCAGCGCCGGGGGCTATATTTACGAGCAGTACTTC,CASSAGGYIYEQYF
many,TRBJ2-7,-,TRBV12-3/TRBV12-4,TGTGCCAGCAGTTTAGAAGCAGTAGGTGGGTACGAGCAGTACTTC,CASSLEAVGGYEQYF
many,TRBJ1-5,-,TRBV28,TGTGCCAGCAGTTATGACCGGGCCCCCAATCAGCCCCAGCATTTT,CASSYDRAPNQPQHF